Each of the 27 T cell receptor beta chains below was sequenced from the same sample in a study of Graves' ophthalmopathy and Graves' hyperthyroidism. TCR beta CDR3 amplification used RNA transcripts. Scientists carried out first-round RT-PCR using HTBI primers and then a second-round multiplex PCR. Via MiXCR, TCRdb re-called the multiplex PCR reads, giving one row per CDR3 protein. The sample lists about 220,000 distinct CDR3 sequences, about 22% occurring once. Sequencing used peripheral blood. Receptors were obtained from a woman aged 45-65 years with Graves' ophthalmopathy.

The sample holds many counts of this clonotype. This chain uses TRBV7-9 with TRBJ1-5; TRBD1 matches 7 bases. V dropped 5 bases and J dropped 6; count of bases not matched to a gene: 7. CDR1 is SEHNR and CDR2 is FQNEAQ in the germline V gene (reference sequence). CDR3 length: 14 residues. The CDR3 here is CASSKDRSGQPQHF. CDR3 nucleotide sequence: TGTGCCAGCAGCAAGGACAGGTCCGGTCAGCCCCAGCATTTT.

This clonotype was detected many times. The genes are TRBV30 and TRBJ1-1, with TRBD1 matching over 7 bases. The CDR3 extends over 14 amino acids. Germline V gives CDR1 GTSNPN, CDR2 SVGIG (reference sequence). J lost 0 bases, V lost 4 bases, and 5 bases had no gene match. Here the CDR3 reads CAWNPGGMNTEAFF. CDR3 bases: TGTGCCTGGAATCCAGGGGGAATGAACACTGAAGCTTTCTTT.

This clonotype was picked up a small number of times. V usage is TRBV30 and J usage is TRBJ2-1; 8 bases are shared with TRBD2. In germline, CDR1 is GTSNPN, CDR2 SVGIG (reference sequence). The length of the CDR3 is 14 residues. J was trimmed by 7 bases and V by 0 bases; bases with no gene match: 5. As DNA, the CDR3 is TGTGCCTGGAGTGTCACGGGAGGGCGGAATGAGCAGTTCTTC. Translating gives CAWSVTGGRNEQFF.

The rearrangement links TRBV6-1 to TRBJ1-1; 10 bases agree with TRBD1. CDR3 size: 15 residues. Germline V CDR1 and CDR2: MNHNS, SASEGT. The V segment lost 8 bases and the J segment 3 bases; nucleotides outside the gene matches: 9. The CDR3 DNA follows: TGTGCCAGCGGAGACAGGGGGCTGGCGGACACTGAAGCTTTCTTT. Its protein product is CASGDRGLADTEAFF.

At least ten counts were recorded for this clonotype. This sequence joins TRBV15 and TRBJ2-5; 7 nucleotides match TRBD2. J was trimmed by 2 bases and V by 3 bases; bases with no gene match: 9. The CDR3 length is 16 residues. Per the germline V gene, CDR1 is LNHNV and CDR2 is YYDKDF (reference sequence). For the CDR3, the DNA is TGTGCCACCAGCAGGTCCCTAACAGCGGGGCAAGAGACCCAGTACTTC. This translates into CATSRSLTAGQETQYF.

This clonotype was observed many times. Here the CDR3 DNA reads TGTGCCAGCAGCCAAGGAGTTCTGAGCTACACCTTC. This gives the protein CASSQGVLSYTF. This chain uses TRBV14 with TRBJ1-2; D call uncertain. Trimming pared 1 base from V and 9 bases from J, leaving 9 bases between. The CDR3 sequence is 12 residues long. Germline CDR1 reads SGHDN; CDR2 reads FVKESK.

The V call is TRBV12-3 or TRBV12-4, the J call TRBJ1-5, with D possibly matching TRBD1 (5 bases). The CDR3 has 16 amino acids. Trimming shortened V by 0 bases and J by 4 bases, and 13 bases separated the two germline ends. The CDR3 DNA is TGTGCCAGCAGTTTAGCCCCGGGGACTGGTAATCAGCCCCAGCATTTT. It encodes CASSLAPGTGNQPQHF.

The genes are TRBV13 and TRBJ1-2; no definite D call. The V gene's germline CDR1 is PRHDT and CDR2 FYEKMQ (reference sequence). The V gene lost 5 bases and the J gene lost 9 bases, with 13 bases spanning the gap. CDR3 length: 12 residues. This chain's CDR3 is CASSAGGKSYTF. The CDR3 bases are TGTGCCAGCAGCGCCGGCGGCAAGAGCTACACCTTC.

The sample holds many counts of this clonotype. The rearrangement links TRBV15 to TRBJ1-3, with unresolved D. CDR3 length equals 17 residues. Trimming removed 1 base from V and 2 bases from J, with 15 bases in between. Germline V gene data show CDR1 as LNHNV and CDR2 as YYDKDF (reference sequence). The CDR3 nucleotides are TGTGCCACCAGCAGAGGAGGGTCACTACGACCTGGAAACACCATATATTTT. This translates into CATSRGGSLRPGNTIYF.

This clonotype was detected many times. This chain links TRBV4-2 with TRBJ2-5; 8 bases are a match to TRBD2. The trim removed 1 base at V and 1 base at J, leaving 5 bases unmatched. CDR1 is LGHNA, CDR2 YNFKEQ, per germline. This CDR3 has 16 residues. In DNA, the CDR3 is TGTGCCAGCAGCCAAGGACCTACTAGCGGCCAAGAGACCCAGTACTTC. Translated, it gives CASSQGPTSGQETQYF.

This clonotype has a handful of counts. The chain uses TRBV12-3 or TRBV12-4 and TRBJ2-2; D gene uncertain. This CDR3 is 13 amino acids long. Trimming left V 6 bases short and J 9 bases short, with 14 bases between. The CDR3 bases are TGTGCCAGCAGGGACCGTTTACGCTGGGAGCTGTTTTTT. Amino acid sequence: CASRDRLRWELFF.

This clonotype was counted at least ten times. The chain couples TRBV27 to TRBJ2-7, with 10 bases fitting TRBD1. The germline V gene has CDR1 MNHEY and CDR2 SMNVEV (reference sequence). The CDR3 covers 13 residues. V gave up 7 bases and J gave up 4 bases; unmatched junction bases: 4. CDR3 sequence (DNA): TGTGCCAGCACCCAGGGACAGGGGTACGAGCAGTACTTC. Translated: CASTQGQGYEQYF.

Many counts were recorded for this clonotype. The chain uses TRBV5-1 and TRBJ1-1, with D unclear. Between the trimmed V and J ends, which lost 1 base and 3 bases, there was a span of 7 bases. The CDR3 is 13 amino acids. Germline CDR1 SGHRS, CDR2 YFSETQ. In nucleotides, the CDR3 is TGCGCCAGCAGCTTGCTCGGGTACACTGAAGCTTTCTTT. It encodes CASSLLGYTEAFF.

At least ten counts were recorded for this clonotype. A read error may produce the germline difference seen at one junction end. The chain recombines TRBV29-1 with TRBJ1-1; a weak D match, TRBD1 (6 bases). The CDR3 is 13 residues long. Germline V gene data show CDR1 as SQVTM and CDR2 as ANQGSEA. The CDR3 loop reads CSAEGGSGTEAFF. CDR3 coding DNA: TGCAGCGCTGAAGGGGGGTCAGGGACTGAAGCTTTCTTT.

This clonotype was detected ten times or more. The V call is TRBV6-5, the J call TRBJ1-6, with D uncertain. The CDR3 spans 14 residues. From germline, CDR1 is MNHEY and CDR2 SVGAGI. The V end was cut by 6 bases, the J end by 8 bases, with 14 bases between. The CDR3 DNA follows: TGTGCCAGCAGGGCCCGGTCAGTGGATTCACCCCTCCACTTT. Residues: CASRARSVDSPLHF.

This clonotype has at least ten counts. The chain carries TRBV4-2 and TRBJ2-7, with a tentative D call TRBD2 (5 bases). Germline V gene data show CDR1 as LGHNA and CDR2 as YNFKEQ. The CDR3 is 14 amino acids. The V and J ends lost 1 base and 7 bases respectively, with 14 bases between them. The CDR3 DNA sequence: TGTGCCAGCAGCCAAGGGACGAACCGAGGGGAGCAGTACTTC. Translated, it gives CASSQGTNRGEQYF.

In its sample, this clonotype ranks as medium-sized. The V call is TRBV7-2, the J call TRBJ2-7; 7 positions match TRBD1. The germline V gene encodes CDR1 SGHTA and CDR2 FQGNSA. This CDR3 is built from 15 residues. V lost 5 bases and J lost 0; bases outside the gene matches: 7. The CDR3 region is CASSTTGETSYEQYF. For the CDR3, the DNA is TGTGCCAGCAGCACAACAGGGGAGACCTCCTACGAGCAGTACTTC.

This clonotype was seen repeatedly, ten times or more. J is TRBJ2-2 and V is TRBV19, with D possibly matching TRBD1 (5 bases). The V gene lost 7 bases and the J gene lost 0 bases, with 9 bases spanning the gap. The CDR3 extends over 14 amino acids. The V gene's germline CDR1 is LNHDA and CDR2 SQIVND (reference sequence). The CDR3 DNA sequence: TGTGCCAGTAAGGGGCCACCGAACACCGGGGAGCTGTTTTTT. It specifies CASKGPPNTGELFF.

Many counts were recorded for this clonotype. This chain uses TRBV27 with TRBJ2-6, with 10 nucleotides matching TRBD2. This CDR3 is 18 amino acids long. Germline V gene lookup returns CDR1 MNHEY and CDR2 SMNVEV (reference sequence). Trimming cost V 2 bases and J 3 bases; bases outside gene matches: 7. The CDR3 bases are TGTGCCAGCAGTTTAGTGTTTAGCGGGAGGAGTGGGGCCAACGTCCTGACTTTC. This gives the protein CASSLVFSGRSGANVLTF.

In its sample, this clonotype was seen many times. The rearrangement joins TRBV7-9 to TRBJ2-7, with D unclear. Trimming stripped 5 bases from V and 3 bases from J, with 8 bases between. This CDR3 has 12 residues. Germline CDR1 SEHNR, CDR2 FQNEAQ (reference sequence). The CDR3 loop is CASSRTIYEQYF. The CDR3 nucleotides read TGTGCCAGCAGCCGTACCATCTACGAGCAGTACTTC.

This clonotype was seen at least ten times. This chain uses TRBV10-3 with TRBJ2-2; D is uncertain. CDR1 ENHRY and CDR2 SYGVKD come from the germline V gene. There are 14 residues in the CDR3. V was clipped by 2 bases and J by 0 bases, with 4 bases between them. The CDR3, as DNA: TGTGCCATCAGTGAGGGTACGAACACCGGGGAGCTGTTTTTT. It codes for CAISEGTNTGELFF.

In this sample, this clonotype turned up once. The rearrangement uses TRBV12-3 or TRBV12-4 and TRBJ2-5; TRBD2 aligns across 9 bases. The CDR3 is 15 residues long. Unmatched junction bases numbered 10, after V lost 7 bases and J lost 4 bases. CDR3 nucleotides: TGTGCCAGCACCTTTACTAGCGGGTATCGAGAGACCCAGTACTTC. Amino acids: CASTFTSGYRETQYF.

This clonotype was detected only a few times. The CDR3 region is CASSLTGGKETQYF. The CDR3 DNA reads TGCGCCAGCAGCTTGACGGGGGGCAAAGAGACCCAGTACTTC. V usage is TRBV5-1 and J usage is TRBJ2-5; TRBD2 is a possible D gene (7 bases). Trimming removed 1 base from V and 3 bases from J, with 10 bases in between. The CDR3 runs 14 residues. Germline-derived CDR1 and CDR2 are SGHRS and YFSETQ. Drawing the rest from reference TRBV5-1 and TRBJ2-5, the complete variable domain is KAGVTQTPRYLIKTRGQQVTLSCSPISGHRSVSWYQQTPGQGLQFLFEYFSETQRNKGNFPGRFSGRQFSNSRSEMNVSTLELGDSALYLCASSLTGGKETQYFGPGTRLLVL.

Regarding this clonotype: The conserved phenylalanine or tryptophan is not found at the CDR3 terminus, so this likely reflects a read error. This rearrangement joins TRBV5-1 to TRBJ2-7, with 8 bases matching TRBD1. CDR3 size: 14 residues. Germline CDR1 SGHRS, CDR2 YFSETQ. Losses at the gene ends were 4 bases for V and 4 bases for J; bases not matched to a gene: 7. For the CDR3, the DNA is TGCGCCAGCAGCGGTCCGGACAGGGATTACGAGCAGTACCTC. Its protein is CASSGPDRDYEQYL.

This clonotype was seen repeatedly, ten times or more. V gene TRBV20-1 combines with J gene TRBJ2-5; D is unresolved. V was trimmed by 6 bases and J by 1 base, leaving 12 bases between them. Germline CDR1 is DFQATT and CDR2 is SNEGSKA (reference sequence). The CDR3 consists of 13 residues. CDR3 protein: CSAHDTVQETQYF. CDR3 sequence (DNA): TGCAGTGCCCACGACACGGTCCAAGAGACCCAGTACTTC.

Ten or more counts support this clonotype. The V call is TRBV7-9, the J call TRBJ1-2, with 8 bases matching TRBD1. Unmatched junction bases numbered 3, after V lost 5 bases and J lost 7 bases. CDR3 length equals 12 residues. Germline loops: CDR1 SEHNR, CDR2 FQNEAQ (reference sequence). The CDR3 DNA follows: TGTGCCAGCAGCCTCAGGGGGCTTGGCTACACCTTC. Translation gives CASSLRGLGYTF.

This rearrangement joins TRBV18 to TRBJ2-2; no definite D call. The CDR3 has 12 residues. CDR1 is KGHSH and CDR2 is LQKENI in the germline V gene. V lost 3 bases and J 7 bases, leaving 6 bases between the germline ends. CDR3 residues: CASSPVDGELFF. Written as DNA, the CDR3 is TGTGCCAGCTCACCTGTCGACGGGGAGCTGTTTTTT.